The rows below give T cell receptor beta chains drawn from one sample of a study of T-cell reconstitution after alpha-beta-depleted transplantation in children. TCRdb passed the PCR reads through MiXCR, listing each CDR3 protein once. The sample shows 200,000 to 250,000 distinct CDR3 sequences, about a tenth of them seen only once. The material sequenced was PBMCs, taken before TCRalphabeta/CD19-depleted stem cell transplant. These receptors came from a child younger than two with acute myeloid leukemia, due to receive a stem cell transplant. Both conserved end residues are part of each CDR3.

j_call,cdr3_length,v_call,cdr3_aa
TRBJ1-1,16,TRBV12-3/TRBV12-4,CASTPPGSRANTEAFF
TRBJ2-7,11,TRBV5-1,CASSLDSEQYF
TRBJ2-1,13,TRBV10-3,CAITPTSGNEQFF
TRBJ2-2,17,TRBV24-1,CATSQIGSGEYTGELFF
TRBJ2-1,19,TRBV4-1,CASSQDVKRGGGGWGEQFF
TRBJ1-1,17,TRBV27,CASSSDRGRRADTEAFF
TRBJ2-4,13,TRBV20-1,CSVSHAAKNIQYF
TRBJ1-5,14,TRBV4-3,CASSQEYSNQPQHF
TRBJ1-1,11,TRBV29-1,CSVAPVTEAFF
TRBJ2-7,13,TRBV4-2,CASGPGSLYEQYF
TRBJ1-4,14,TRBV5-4,CASSEQATNEKLFF
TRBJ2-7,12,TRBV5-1,CASGPEYYEQYF
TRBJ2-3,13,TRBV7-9,CASSFAWVDTQYF
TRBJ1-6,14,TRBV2,CASSEVRGNSPLHF
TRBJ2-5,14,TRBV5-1,CASSLAVGGQTQYF
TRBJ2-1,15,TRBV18,CASSPSSGMVNEQFF
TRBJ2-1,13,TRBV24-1,CATSDFDRGGQFF
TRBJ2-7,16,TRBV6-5,CASSYKTSGFSYEQYF
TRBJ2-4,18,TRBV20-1,CSAFESSGAWVGKNIQYF